A selection of T cell receptor beta chains follows, all from one sample in a study of patients and donors after allogeneic stem cell transplantation. MiXCR, applied by TCRdb to the RT-PCR reads, yields one record per CDR3 protein. The sample has roughly 200,000 distinct CDR3 sequences; less than 50% are singletons. Sample: blood, either unsorted or a sorted T cell fraction (not recorded which). These receptors were obtained from a human donor who was either an allogeneic HSCT recipient or a stem cell or donor lymphocyte infusion donor (not recorded which). It is not recorded whose cells these are; they may come from a transplant donor. Each CDR3 is given with its conserved first and last residue. Each record gives: J gene, V gene, D gene, clone size, CDR3 protein, CDR3 DNA. D genes are given only for firm matches. Some rows have no size entry. The others give once, few or many, or a class for an expanded clone.

>TRBJ1-5|TRBV20-1|-|-
CSAISGAFNQPQHF
TGCAGTGCTATTTCAGGGGCATTCAATCAGCCCCAGCATTTT
>TRBJ2-7|TRBV2|-|-
CASSENSKSSYEQYF
TGTGCCAGCAGTGAAAACAGCAAGAGCTCCTACGAGCAGTACTTC
>TRBJ1-3|TRBV11-2|TRBD1|-
CASSLEDRGNTIYF
TGTGCCAGCAGCTTGGAGGACAGGGGGAACACCATATATTTT
>TRBJ1-3|TRBV12-3/TRBV12-4|-|few
CASSSGPISGNTIYF
TGTGCCAGCAGTTCTGGACCGATCTCTGGAAACACCATATATTTT
>TRBJ2-1|TRBV25-1|-|-
CASSAGYNEQFF
TGTGCCAGCAGTGCCGGCTATAATGAGCAGTTCTTC
>TRBJ1-1|TRBV20-1|-|few
CSAATNRRTEAFF
TGCAGTGCCGCCACAAACAGAAGGACTGAAGCTTTCTTT
>TRBJ2-7|TRBV6-2/TRBV6-3|TRBD1|-
CASSLNPGTVDEQYF
TGTGCCAGCAGTTTAAATCCCGGGACAGTTGACGAGCAGTACTTC
>TRBJ1-1|TRBV15|-|few
CATSRDSGARTEAFF
TGTGCCACCAGCAGAGATTCCGGGGCACGAACTGAAGCTTTCTTT
>TRBJ2-1|TRBV5-1|-|-
CASSLVGRGNEQFF
TGCGCCAGCAGCTTGGTGGGGCGGGGTAATGAGCAGTTCTTC
>TRBJ1-1|TRBV12-3/TRBV12-4|-|-
CASSDPVKTEAFF
TGTGCCAGCAGCGACCCGGTAAAGACTGAAGCTTTCTTT
>TRBJ1-5|TRBV30|-|-
CAWRGSPNQPQHF
TGTGCCTGGAGGGGCAGCCCCAATCAGCCCCAGCATTTT
>TRBJ1-2|TRBV4-2|-|once
CASSQEVRTNYGYTF
TGTGCCAGCAGCCAAGAGGTCAGGACAAACTATGGCTACACCTTC
>TRBJ2-3|TRBV6-6|TRBD1|-
CASSPPGTANADTQYF
TGTGCCAGCAGTCCCCCTGGGACAGCCAATGCAGATACGCAGTATTTT
>TRBJ2-3|TRBV20-1|-|few
CSALEGVSTDTQYF
TGCAGTGCCCTGGAGGGGGTCAGCACAGATACGCAGTATTTT
>TRBJ1-1|TRBV28|-|few
CASILRGTEAFF
TGTGCCAGCATCCTCAGGGGTACTGAAGCTTTCTTT
>TRBJ2-3|TRBV7-3|-|-
CASSQSTSSLTDTQYF
TGTGCCAGCAGCCAGTCGACTAGTTCCCTCACAGATACGCAGTATTTT
>TRBJ1-5|TRBV6-1|TRBD1|-
CASTQQGGSKQPQHF
TGTGCCAGCACGCAACAGGGGGGGAGCAAACAGCCCCAGCATTTT
>TRBJ1-1|TRBV6-6|-|-
CASSYPTRGLMNTEAFF
TGTGCCAGCAGTTACCCTACACGGGGGCTCATGAACACTGAAGCTTTCTTT
>TRBJ1-3|TRBV29-1|-|-
CSVEVEQIFSGNTIYF
TGCAGCGTTGAAGTAGAGCAGATATTCTCTGGAAACACCATATATTTT
>TRBJ1-1|TRBV29-1|-|-
CSVRRGIGTEAFF
TGCAGCGTGCGCAGGGGTATCGGCACTGAAGCTTTCTTT
>TRBJ1-1|TRBV28|-|-
CASTPPRGRISHTEAFF
TGTGCCAGCACCCCACCTAGGGGACGCATCAGTCACACTGAAGCTTTCTTT
>TRBJ2-7|TRBV5-1|-|-
CASSSPGESYEQYF
TGCGCCAGCAGCTCCCCGGGGGAGAGCTACGAGCAGTACTTC
>TRBJ2-1|TRBV2|TRBD2|-
CASSEYSGGYEQFF
TGTGCCAGCAGTGAATATAGCGGGGGATATGAGCAGTTCTTC
>TRBJ2-7|TRBV20-1|TRBD1|-
CSADDRGLYEQYF
TGCAGTGCTGACGACAGGGGGCTCTACGAGCAGTACTTC
>TRBJ1-2|TRBV10-3|-|-
CAISEIGLGHTHRGYTF
TGTGCCATCAGTGAAATCGGTCTGGGACACACTCATCGGGGCTACACCTTC
>TRBJ1-1|TRBV5-1|-|-
CASSLALADSMNTEAFF
TGCGCCAGCAGCTTGGCTCTGGCGGACAGTATGAACACTGAAGCTTTCTTT
>TRBJ2-5|TRBV29-1|TRBD1|-
CSVGGQGSETQYF
TGCAGCGTTGGAGGACAGGGAAGCGAGACCCAGTACTTC
>TRBJ1-6|TRBV20-1|-|few
CSARLPRSSYNSPLHF
TGCAGTGCTAGACTTCCCCGGAGCTCCTATAATTCACCCCTCCACTTT
>TRBJ1-1|TRBV29-1|TRBD1|-
CSAQGQTNTEAFF
TGCAGCGCGCAGGGACAGACGAACACTGAAGCTTTCTTT
>TRBJ1-2|TRBV5-5|-|few
CASSFEVRSDYGYTF
TGTGCCAGCAGCTTCGAGGTCAGGTCGGACTATGGCTACACCTTC
>TRBJ1-5|TRBV4-3|-|-
CASSRIGRGPYSNQPQHF
TGCGCCAGCAGCCGAATAGGCAGGGGCCCATATAGCAATCAGCCCCAGCATTTT
>TRBJ2-7|TRBV12-3/TRBV12-4|-|-
CASSLSREYEQYF
TGTGCCAGCAGTTTAAGCAGGGAGTACGAGCAGTACTTC
>TRBJ2-1|TRBV10-3|TRBD1|-
CAIRPGQGSYNEQFF
TGTGCCATCAGGCCCGGACAGGGCAGTTACAATGAGCAGTTCTTC
>TRBJ1-2|TRBV10-3|-|-
CAISAEAVGYTF
TGTGCCATCAGTGCTGAAGCGGTTGGCTACACCTTC
>TRBJ1-6|TRBV12-3/TRBV12-4|-|-
CASRGQRVSPLHF
TGTGCCAGCAGAGGACAGAGGGTTTCACCCCTCCACTTT
>TRBJ1-1|TRBV13|-|few
CASRIQLPVEAFF
TGTGCCAGCAGAATCCAGTTACCCGTTGAAGCTTTCTTT
>TRBJ2-3|TRBV6-5|TRBD2|-
CASSYSTSGGATDTQYF
TGTGCCAGCAGTTACTCCACTAGCGGGGGAGCCACAGATACGCAGTATTTT
>TRBJ1-4|TRBV5-6|-|-
CASSSQGRNEKLFF
TGTGCCAGCAGCTCCCAGGGGAGGAATGAAAAACTGTTTTTT
>TRBJ1-4|TRBV5-1|-|-
CASSLTRDNEKLFF
TGCGCCAGCAGCTTAACCAGAGATAATGAAAAACTGTTTTTT
>TRBJ1-2|TRBV7-2|TRBD1|few
CASSLRTGAVNYGYTF
TGTGCCAGCAGCTTACGGACAGGGGCGGTGAACTATGGCTACACCTTC
>TRBJ2-7|TRBV12-3/TRBV12-4|-|-
CALGGEQYF
TGTGCGTTGGGGGGCGAGCAGTACTTC
>TRBJ2-3|TRBV5-1|TRBD2|-
CASSPTSGGRTDTQYF
TGCGCCAGCAGCCCGACTAGCGGGGGGCGCACAGATACGCAGTATTTT
>TRBJ2-7|TRBV4-1|-|-
CASSQDGPLYEQYF
TGCGCCAGCAGCCAAGATGGGCCCCTCTACGAGCAGTACTTC
>TRBJ1-1|TRBV7-2|-|-
CASSLGSTVNTEAFF
TGTGCCAGCAGCTTGGGTTCGACGGTGAACACTGAAGCTTTCTTT
>TRBJ1-1|TRBV2|-|-
CATGQMNTEAFF
TGTGCCACTGGACAGATGAACACTGAAGCTTTCTTT
>TRBJ1-6|TRBV4-2|-|-
CASSHGTENSPLHF
TGTGCCAGCAGCCACGGGACGGAAAATTCACCCCTCCACTTT
>TRBJ2-3|TRBV3-1|TRBD1|-
CASSPSRQGVAQYF
TGTGCCAGCAGCCCCTCCCGACAGGGTGTGGCGCAGTATTTT
>TRBJ1-2|TRBV29-1|TRBD1|few
CSVEEQGVIYGYTF
TGCAGCGTTGAAGAGCAGGGGGTCATCTATGGCTACACCTTC
>TRBJ2-3|TRBV10-3|-|-
CAISGTRGADTQYF
TGTGCCATCAGTGGGACTCGGGGGGCCGATACGCAGTATTTT
>TRBJ1-6|TRBV20-1|-|few
CSARDRVGSPLHF
TGCAGTGCTAGAGACAGGGTTGGATCACCCCTCCACTTT
>TRBJ1-2|TRBV28|-|few
CASSFSGLNYGYTF
TGTGCCAGCAGTTTCTCGGGCCTCAACTATGGCTACACCTTC
>TRBJ1-1|TRBV7-9|-|-
CASKQTTLTNTEAFF
TGTGCCAGCAAACAGACGACATTAACGAACACTGAAGCTTTCTTT
>TRBJ2-7|TRBV2|-|-
CASSEDRAGEQYF
TGTGCCAGCAGTGAAGACAGGGCTGGCGAGCAGTACTTC
>TRBJ2-6|TRBV19|-|-
CASREKSGANVLTF
TGTGCCAGTAGGGAGAAATCCGGGGCCAACGTCCTGACTTTC
>TRBJ2-3|TRBV7-2|TRBD2|-
CASSLALASGGRTDTQYF
TGTGCCAGCAGCTTAGCGCTGGCTAGCGGGGGGCGCACAGATACGCAGTATTTT
>TRBJ2-1|TRBV4-2|TRBD2|-
CASSSLGGSEQFF
TGTGCCAGCAGCTCCTTGGGGGGGAGTGAGCAGTTCTTC
>TRBJ1-1|TRBV12-3/TRBV12-4|-|few
CASTLTRNTEAFF
TGTGCCAGCACCCTAACACGGAACACTGAAGCTTTCTTT
>TRBJ1-1|TRBV28|-|few
CASSYREKHEAFF
TGTGCCAGCAGCTACCGGGAAAAACATGAAGCTTTCTTT